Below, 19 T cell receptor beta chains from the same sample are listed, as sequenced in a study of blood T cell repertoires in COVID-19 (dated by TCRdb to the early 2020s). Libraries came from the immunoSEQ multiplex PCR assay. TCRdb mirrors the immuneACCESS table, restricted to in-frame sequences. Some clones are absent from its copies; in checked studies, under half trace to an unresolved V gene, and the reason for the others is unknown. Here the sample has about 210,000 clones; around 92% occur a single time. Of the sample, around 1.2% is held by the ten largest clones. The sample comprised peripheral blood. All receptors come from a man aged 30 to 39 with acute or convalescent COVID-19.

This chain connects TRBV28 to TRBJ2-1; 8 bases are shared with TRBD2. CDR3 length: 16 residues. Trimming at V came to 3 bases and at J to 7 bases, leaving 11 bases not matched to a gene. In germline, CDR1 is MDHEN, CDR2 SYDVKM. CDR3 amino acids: CASSFVTAGGGNEQFF. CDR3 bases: TGTGCCAGCAGTTTCGTTACCGCGGGAGGTGGGAATGAGCAGTTCTTC. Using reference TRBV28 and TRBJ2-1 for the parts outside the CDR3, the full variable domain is DVKVTQSSRYLVKRTGEKVFLECVQDMDHENMFWYRQDPGLGLRLIYFSYDVKMKEKGDIPEGYSVSREKKERFSLILESASTNQTSMYLCASSFVTAGGGNEQFFGPGTRLTVL.

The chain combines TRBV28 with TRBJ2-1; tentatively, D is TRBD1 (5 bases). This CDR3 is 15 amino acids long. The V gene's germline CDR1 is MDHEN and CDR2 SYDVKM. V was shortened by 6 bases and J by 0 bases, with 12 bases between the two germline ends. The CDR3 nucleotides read TGTGCCAGCAGCCGTACAGGTTTCTCCTACAATGAGCAGTTCTTC. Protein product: CASSRTGFSYNEQFF.

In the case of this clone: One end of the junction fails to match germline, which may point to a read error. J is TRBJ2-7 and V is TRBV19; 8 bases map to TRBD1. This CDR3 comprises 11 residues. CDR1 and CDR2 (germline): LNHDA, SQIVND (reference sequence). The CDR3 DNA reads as TGTGCCAGTAGTACCGGGACAGGACGACACTTC. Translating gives CASSTGTGRHF.

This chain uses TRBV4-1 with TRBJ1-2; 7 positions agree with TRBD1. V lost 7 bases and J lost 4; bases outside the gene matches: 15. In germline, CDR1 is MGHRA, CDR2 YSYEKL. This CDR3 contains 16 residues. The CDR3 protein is CASTEIQGIIAYGYTF. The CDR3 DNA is TGCGCCAGCACAGAAATACAGGGGATAATCGCCTATGGCTACACCTTC.

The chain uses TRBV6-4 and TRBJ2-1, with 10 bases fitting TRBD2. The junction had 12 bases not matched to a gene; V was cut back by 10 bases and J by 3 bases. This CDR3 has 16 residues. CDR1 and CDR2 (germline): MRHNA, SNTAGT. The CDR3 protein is CANRRGTSEYYNEQFF. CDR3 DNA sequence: TGTGCCAACAGACGCGGGACTAGCGAATACTACAATGAGCAGTTCTTC.

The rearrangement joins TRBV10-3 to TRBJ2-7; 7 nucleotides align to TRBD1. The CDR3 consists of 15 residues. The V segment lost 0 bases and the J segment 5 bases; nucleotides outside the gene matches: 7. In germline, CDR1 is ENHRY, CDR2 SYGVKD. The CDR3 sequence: CAISESNRGMDEQYF. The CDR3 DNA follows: TGTGCCATCAGTGAGTCGAACAGGGGAATGGACGAGCAGTACTTC.

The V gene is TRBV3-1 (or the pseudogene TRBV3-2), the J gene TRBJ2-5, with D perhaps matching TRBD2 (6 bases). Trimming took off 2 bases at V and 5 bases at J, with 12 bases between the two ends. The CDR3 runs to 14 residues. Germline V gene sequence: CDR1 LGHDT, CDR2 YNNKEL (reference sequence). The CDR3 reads CASSQNPGRETQYF. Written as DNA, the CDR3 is TGTGCCAGCAGCCAAAACCCGGGGAGGGAGACCCAGTACTTC.

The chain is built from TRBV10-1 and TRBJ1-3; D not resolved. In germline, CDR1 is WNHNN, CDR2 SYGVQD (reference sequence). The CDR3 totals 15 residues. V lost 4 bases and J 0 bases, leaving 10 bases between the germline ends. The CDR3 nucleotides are TGCGCCAGCAGTGCCTCTCCGAGCTCTGGAAACACCATATATTTT. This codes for CASSASPSSGNTIYF.

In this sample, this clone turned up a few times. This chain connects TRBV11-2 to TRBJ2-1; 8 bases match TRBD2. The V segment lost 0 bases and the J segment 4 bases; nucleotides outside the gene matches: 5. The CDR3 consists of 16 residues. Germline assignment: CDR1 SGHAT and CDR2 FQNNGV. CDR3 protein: CASSLDLGGGYNEQFF. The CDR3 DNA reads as TGTGCCAGCAGCTTAGATCTAGGCGGGGGGTACAATGAGCAGTTCTTC.

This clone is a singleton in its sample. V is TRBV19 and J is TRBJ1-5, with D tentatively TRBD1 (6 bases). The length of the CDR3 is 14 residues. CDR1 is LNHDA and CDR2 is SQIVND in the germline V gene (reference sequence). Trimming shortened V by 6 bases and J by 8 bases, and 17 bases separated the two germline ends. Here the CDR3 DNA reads TGTGCCAGTAGACCACAGGGTTCCCTAAAGCCCCAGCATTTT. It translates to CASRPQGSLKPQHF.

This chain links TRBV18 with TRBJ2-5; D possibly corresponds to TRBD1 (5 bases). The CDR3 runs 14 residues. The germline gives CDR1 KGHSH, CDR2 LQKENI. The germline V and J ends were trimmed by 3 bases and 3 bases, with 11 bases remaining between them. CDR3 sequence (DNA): TGTGCCAGCTCACCCTTATCAGGGAAAGAGACCCAGTACTTC. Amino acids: CASSPLSGKETQYF.

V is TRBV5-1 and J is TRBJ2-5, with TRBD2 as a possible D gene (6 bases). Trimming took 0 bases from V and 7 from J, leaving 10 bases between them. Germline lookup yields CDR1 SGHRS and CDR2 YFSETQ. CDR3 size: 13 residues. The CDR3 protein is CASSLEASATQYF. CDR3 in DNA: TGCGCCAGCAGCTTGGAGGCTAGCGCGACCCAGTACTTC.

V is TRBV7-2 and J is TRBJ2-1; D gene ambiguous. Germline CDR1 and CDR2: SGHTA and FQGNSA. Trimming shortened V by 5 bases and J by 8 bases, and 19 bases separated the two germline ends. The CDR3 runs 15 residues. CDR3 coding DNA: TGTGCCAGCAGCCCAGATAGCCGCCTCGGCCATGAGCAGTTCTTC. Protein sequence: CASSPDSRLGHEQFF.

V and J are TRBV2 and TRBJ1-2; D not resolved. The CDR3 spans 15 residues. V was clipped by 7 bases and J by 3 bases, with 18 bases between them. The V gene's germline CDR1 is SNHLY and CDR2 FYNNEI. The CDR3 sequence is CASKAQPNWDYGYTF. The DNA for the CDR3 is TGTGCCAGCAAGGCACAGCCAAATTGGGACTATGGCTACACCTTC.

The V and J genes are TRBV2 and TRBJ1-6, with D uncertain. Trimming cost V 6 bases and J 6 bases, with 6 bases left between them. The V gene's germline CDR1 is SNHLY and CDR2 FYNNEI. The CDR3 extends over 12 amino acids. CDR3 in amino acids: CASSLSNSPLHF. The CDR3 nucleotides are TGTGCCAGCAGCCTGAGTAATTCACCCCTCCACTTT.

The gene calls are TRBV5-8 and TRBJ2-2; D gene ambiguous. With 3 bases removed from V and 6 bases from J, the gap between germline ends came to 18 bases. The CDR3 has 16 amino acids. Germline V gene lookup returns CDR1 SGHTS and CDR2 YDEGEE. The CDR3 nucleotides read TGTGCCAGCAGCTCACCGAGTTTTTTGGTCGCCGGGGAGCTGTTTTTT. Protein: CASSSPSFLVAGELFF.

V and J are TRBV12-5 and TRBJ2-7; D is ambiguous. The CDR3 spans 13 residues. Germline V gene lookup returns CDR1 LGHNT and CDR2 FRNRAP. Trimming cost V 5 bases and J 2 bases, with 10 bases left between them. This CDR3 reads CASGPYNPYEQYF. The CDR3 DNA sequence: TGTGCTAGTGGTCCGTACAACCCCTACGAGCAGTACTTC.

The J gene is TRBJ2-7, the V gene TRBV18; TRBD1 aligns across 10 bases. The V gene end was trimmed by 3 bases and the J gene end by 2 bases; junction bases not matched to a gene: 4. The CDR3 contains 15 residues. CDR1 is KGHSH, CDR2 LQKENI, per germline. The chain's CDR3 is CASSPPDRGTYEQYF. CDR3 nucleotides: TGTGCCAGCTCACCCCCGGACAGGGGGACCTACGAGCAGTACTTC.

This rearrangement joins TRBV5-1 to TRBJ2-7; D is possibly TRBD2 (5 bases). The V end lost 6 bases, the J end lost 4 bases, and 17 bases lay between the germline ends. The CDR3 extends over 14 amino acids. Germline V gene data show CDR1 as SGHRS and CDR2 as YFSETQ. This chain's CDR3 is CASNPPGLRYEQYF. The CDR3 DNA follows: TGCGCCAGCAACCCCCCAGGACTGAGGTACGAGCAGTACTTC. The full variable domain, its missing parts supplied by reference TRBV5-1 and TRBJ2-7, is KAGVTQTPRYLIKTRGQQVTLSCSPISGHRSVSWYQQTPGQGLQFLFEYFSETQRNKGNFPGRFSGRQFSNSRSEMNVSTLELGDSALYLCASNPPGLRYEQYFGPGTRLTVT.